The T cell receptor beta chain under discussion was sequenced for a study of CD8 T cells in Susac syndrome (dated by TCRdb to the late 2010s). In the study overall: Repertoire sequencing was used to test whether CD8+ T cell activation and differentiation in Susac syndrome was antigen driven. The clonality of the CD8+ T cell repertoire was compared across around twelve healthy donors, around 14 Susac syndrome patients and about 16 multiple sclerosis patients.

RNA was extracted with the RNeasy kit and roughly 0.45 to 1 ug was reverse transcribed using random hexamers. The immunoSEQ multiplex PCR assay, covering 54 Vbeta and 13 Jbeta segments, was used to amplify TCR beta CDR3 regions. To correct PCR amplification bias, a synthetic template baseline was used for both primer optimization and computational correction. As for the original processing: Only productive sequences were kept, with reads annotated to V, D and J genes according to IMGT and analyzed in immunoSEQ Analyzer. Clonality was calculated as one minus the Shannon entropy normalized by log2 of the number of productive unique sequences. Public and private clones were assessed among the 100 most prevalent clones of each patient and control. A clone was defined as Susac-specific if it was absent from the healthy and MS cohorts, from 1052 published viral clones and from other ImmuneACCESS disease sequences. Using fastp trimming at Q25 and MiXCR clonotype assembly, TCRdb reanalyzed the public sequencing data and kept in-frame beta chains. Each CDR3 protein appears once, grouped with its most common genes and DNA. TCRdb, rather than the study authors, made the V and J calls. The sample table shows fewer than 80,000 distinct CDR3 sequences, and 85% to 95% are seen once. Of the sample, about 0.6% is held by the ten largest clones.

This clonotype was seen just once. What this receptor recognizes is not known. It has no much larger one-base neighbor in the sample; base qualities were not kept. One read alone makes for weak evidence. Peripheral blood CD8+ and CD4+ T cells from healthy donors, Susac syndrome patients and multiple sclerosis patients were profiled by high-throughput TCR beta sequencing. The multiple sclerosis controls were treatment-naive patients whose relapsing-remitting disease, either stable or active, fulfilled the revised McDonald criteria. Bulk CD8+ and CD4+ T cells were purified by magnetic negative isolation, while CD8+ TEMRA cells were enriched using FACS. Blood was collected in EDTA tubes and processed within 24 hours, with PBMCs isolated through density gradient centrifugation. PBMCs destined for TCR sequencing were cryopreserved in liquid nitrogen and later thawed in a 37 °C water bath. The sorted or isolated CD4+, CD8+ and CD8+ TEMRA cells had a purity of 90% or higher.

V ends up 2 bases short and J 9 bases short, with an unmatched junction base count of 11. From the cysteine up to the phenylalanine, the CDR3 has a length of 16 residues. The CDR3 DNA has 48 bases and is translated from base 1. CDR1 and CDR2 are drawn from the germline V gene: MNHEY, SVGAGI. On the study overall, not on this receptor specifically: The number of individuals in the TCR sequencing and HLA analysis was recognized as being relatively small.

The receptor was isolated from a human donor with multiple sclerosis. The chain couples TRBV6-5 to TRBJ2-1; TRBD1 fits 9 bases in the junction. The sample comprised CD8+ T cells from PBMCs. The sequence in DNA is TGTGCCAGCAGTTACGAAACAGGGGGCGAGTTAGGTGAGCAGTTCTTC. The translation is CASSYETGGELGEQFF.